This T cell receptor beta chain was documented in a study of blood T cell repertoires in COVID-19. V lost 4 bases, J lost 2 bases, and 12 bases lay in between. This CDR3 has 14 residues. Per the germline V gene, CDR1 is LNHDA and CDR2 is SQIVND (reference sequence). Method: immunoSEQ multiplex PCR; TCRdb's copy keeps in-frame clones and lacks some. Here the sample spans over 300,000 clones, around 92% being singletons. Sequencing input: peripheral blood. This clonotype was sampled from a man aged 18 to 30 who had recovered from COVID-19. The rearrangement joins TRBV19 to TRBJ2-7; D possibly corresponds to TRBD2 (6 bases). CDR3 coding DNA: TGTGCCAGTAGTACCGGCGGGGTTCCCTACGAGCAGTACTTC. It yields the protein CASSTGGVPYEQYF. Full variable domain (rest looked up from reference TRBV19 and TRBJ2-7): DGGITQSPKYLFRKEGQNVTLSCEQNLNHDAMYWYRQDPGQGLRLIYYSQIVNDFQKGDIAEGYSVSREKKESFPLTVTSAQKNPTAFYLCASSTGGVPYEQYFGPGTRLTVT.